What follows are 27 T cell receptor beta chains derived from one specimen sequenced in a study of blood T cell repertoires in COVID-19. Profiled with immunoSEQ multiplex PCR; TCRdb holds only in-frame clones, not every one. Counted here are a few hundred thousand clones, more than 70% occurring once; the ten biggest clones make up around 2.9%. Sequenced input: peripheral blood. The receptors were gathered from a woman younger than 30 with acute or convalescent COVID-19.

The J gene is TRBJ2-2, the V gene TRBV14; 14 bases align to TRBD2. The germline gives CDR1 SGHDN, CDR2 FVKESK. The junction had 1 base not matched to a gene; V was cut back by 1 base and J by 6 bases. CDR3 length: 16 residues. The DNA of the CDR3 is TGTGCCAGCAGCCAAGGACTAGCGGGAGGGGCCGGGGAGCTGTTTTTT. Protein: CASSQGLAGGAGELFF. The variable domain in full, with the rest retrieved from reference TRBV14 and TRBJ2-2, is EAGVTQFPSHSVIEKGQTVTLRCDPISGHDNLYWYRRVMGKEIKFLLHFVKESKQDESGMPNNRFLAERTGGTYSTLKVQPAELEDSGVYFCASSQGLAGGAGELFFGEGSRLTVL.

The V call is TRBV7-6, the J call TRBJ2-3, with a tentative D call TRBD2 (6 bases). The V gene lost 3 bases and the J gene lost 0 bases, with 16 bases spanning the gap. CDR3 length: 17 residues. Germline V CDR1 and CDR2: SGHVS, FNYEAQ. The CDR3 DNA sequence: TGTGCCAGCAGCTTCGGAATCGGGGGAACTAGCACAGATACGCAGTATTTT. Its protein product is CASSFGIGGTSTDTQYF.

The V gene is TRBV7-9, the J gene TRBJ2-1; TRBD1 matches at 11 bases. Trimming at V came to 3 bases and at J to 2 bases, leaving 3 bases not matched to a gene. Germline CDR1 and CDR2: SEHNR and FQNEAQ (reference sequence). This CDR3 has 16 residues. In nucleotides, the CDR3 is TGTGCCAGCAGCTTCGGACAGGGGGCCCCCTACAATGAGCAGTTCTTC. Encoded protein: CASSFGQGAPYNEQFF.

CDR3 region: CASSVESLGSGANVLTF. CDR3 in DNA: TGTGCCAGCAGCGTAGAATCCCTAGGCTCTGGGGCCAACGTCCTGACTTTC. The chain couples TRBV9 to TRBJ2-6; D remains unclear. The CDR3 is 17 residues long. The germline V gene has CDR1 SGDLS and CDR2 YYNGEE. V lost 0 bases and J lost 0, with 10 bases in between.

This clone occurred a few times. CDR3 amino acids: CASSLGRSYGGYTF. As DNA, the CDR3 is TGTGCCAGCAGCTTAGGACGGAGCTATGGAGGCTACACCTTC. The rearrangement uses TRBV11-2 and TRBJ1-2, with D hard to call. Trimming stripped 1 base from V and 8 bases from J, with 14 bases between. CDR1 and CDR2 from the germline V gene are SGHAT and FQNNGV. The CDR3 totals 14 residues.

The rearrangement links TRBV7-6 to TRBJ2-1, with a possible D match to TRBD1 (6 bases). The CDR3 has 14 residues. Trimming removed 0 bases from V and 8 bases from J, with 11 bases in between. CDR1 and CDR2 (germline): SGHVS, FNYEAQ. In nucleotides, the CDR3 is TGTGCCAGCAGCTTAGCGGGGGACACTCATGAGCAGTTCTTC. Translated, it gives CASSLAGDTHEQFF.

This chain uses TRBV6-6 with TRBJ1-2; D gene unclear. V was trimmed by 6 bases and J by 5 bases, leaving 22 bases between them. Germline values: CDR1 MNHNY, CDR2 SVGAGI (reference sequence). The CDR3 is made up of 16 amino acids. The CDR3 spells CASSQKGEGLGYGYTF. In DNA form, the CDR3 reads TGTGCCAGCAGCCAAAAAGGCGAGGGTTTAGGGTATGGCTACACCTTC.

The V call is TRBV30, the J call TRBJ1-5, with D possibly matching TRBD1 (5 bases). Germline CDR1 is GTSNPN and CDR2 is SVGIG (reference sequence). The length of the CDR3 is 16 residues. V was pared by 1 base and J by 5 bases, with 18 bases between. CDR3 nucleotide sequence: TGTGCCTGGAGTGCCGGGTTTGGGGGGACCGATCAGCCCCAGCATTTT. Protein product: CAWSAGFGGTDQPQHF.

The CDR3 nucleotides read TGTGCCAGCAGCTCAGGGGATGGGACAGGCCCTTCTGGGGCCAACGTCCTGACTTTC. Protein: CASSSGDGTGPSGANVLTF. J is TRBJ2-6 and V is TRBV5-5, with 8 bases aligning to TRBD1. The CDR3 is made up of 19 amino acids. V trimming: 3 bases; J trimming: 1 base; junction bases outside the gene matches: 12. Germline loops: CDR1 SGHKS, CDR2 YYEKEE (reference sequence).

This clone has only one observation. This sequence joins TRBV12-3 or TRBV12-4 and TRBJ2-3; 9 bases map to TRBD2. Unmatched junction bases numbered 2, after V lost 9 bases and J lost 1 base. The CDR3 is 13 residues long. The CDR3 is CASRLAGTDTQYF. In DNA form, the CDR3 reads TGTGCCAGTCGACTAGCGGGCACAGATACGCAGTATTTT.

The chain links TRBV9 to TRBJ1-3; 7 bases are a match to TRBD1. This CDR3 has 16 amino acids. The V and J ends lost 4 bases and 0 bases, in that order; junction bases with no gene match: 7. Germline V gives CDR1 SGDLS, CDR2 YYNGEE. CDR3 region: CASSQTHRGSGNTIYF. CDR3 in DNA: TGTGCCAGCAGCCAGACTCACAGGGGCTCTGGAAACACCATATATTTT.

V and J are TRBV12-5 and TRBJ1-1, with D unclear. Trimming cost V 0 bases and J 3 bases, with 8 bases left between them. The CDR3 spans 14 residues. CDR1 LGHNT and CDR2 FRNRAP come from the germline V gene. CDR3 in amino acids: CASGLVPGYTEAFF. CDR3 in DNA: TGTGCTAGTGGTTTGGTACCAGGATACACTGAAGCTTTCTTT.

The chain uses TRBV7-2 and TRBJ2-1; tentatively, D is TRBD2 (5 bases). In germline, CDR1 is SGHTA, CDR2 FQGNSA. There are 13 residues in the CDR3. V gave up 5 bases and J gave up 13 bases, with 18 bases separating them. As DNA, the CDR3 is TGTGCCAGCAGCCTGCAGATCGAGCGGTCACAGTTCTTC. Protein product: CASSLQIERSQFF.

V and J are TRBV27 and TRBJ2-1, with 12 bases matching TRBD2. The CDR3 is made up of 16 amino acids. The ends lost 7 bases at V and 4 bases at J; junction bases unmatched: 8. CDR1 and CDR2 from the germline V gene are MNHEY and SMNVEV (reference sequence). The CDR3 coding sequence is TGTGCCAGCAAGGGCCTAGCGGGAGGGCCTTACAATGAGCAGTTCTTC. It encodes CASKGLAGGPYNEQFF.

The V call is TRBV7-8, the J call TRBJ1-5; no clear D gene. There are 12 residues in the CDR3. Trimming shortened V by 6 bases and J by 6 bases, and 9 bases separated the two germline ends. CDR1 SGHVS and CDR2 FQNEAQ come from the germline V gene. CDR3 region: CASRDARQPQHF. The DNA of the CDR3 is TGTGCCAGCAGAGATGCGCGTCAGCCCCAGCATTTT.

There are a few counts of this clone. The chain joins TRBV3-1 (or the pseudogene TRBV3-2) to TRBJ1-2; 8 nucleotides align to TRBD1. Germline V gene data show CDR1 as LGHDT and CDR2 as YNNKEL (reference sequence). The CDR3 contains 15 residues. After removal of 3 bases from V and 2 bases from J, the junction contained 5 bases not matched to a gene. The chain's CDR3 is CASSHLDRENYGYTF. CDR3 in DNA: TGTGCCAGCAGCCACCTGGACAGGGAAAACTATGGCTACACCTTC.

The CDR3 here is CSASQVYEQYF. The CDR3 DNA follows: TGCAGTGCGTCACAGGTCTACGAGCAGTACTTC. The V and J genes are TRBV20-1 and TRBJ2-7; D is possibly TRBD1 (5 bases). Trimming took off 6 bases at V and 3 bases at J, with 9 bases between the two ends. The CDR3 is made up of 11 amino acids. Germline loops: CDR1 DFQATT, CDR2 SNEGSKA (reference sequence).

For the CDR3, the DNA is TGTGCCAGCAGGGATACAGGGGGTCAGAACACCGGGGAGCTGTTTTTT. Residues: CASRDTGGQNTGELFF. The chain links TRBV5-8 to TRBJ2-2; 8 positions agree with TRBD1. The V segment lost 5 bases and the J segment 1 base; nucleotides outside the gene matches: 7. Germline V gene lookup returns CDR1 SGHTS and CDR2 YDEGEE. This CDR3 is built from 16 residues.

The chain couples TRBV6-5 to TRBJ1-6; D is ambiguous. The CDR3 contains 13 residues. Germline values: CDR1 MNHEY, CDR2 SVGAGI. V lost 4 bases and J lost 6, with 7 bases in between. CDR3 sequence: CASSFESNSPLHF. The CDR3 nucleotides read TGTGCCAGCAGTTTCGAGAGTAATTCACCCCTCCACTTT.

The V call is TRBV5-1, the J call TRBJ2-3, with 10 nucleotides matching TRBD1. Germline assignment: CDR1 SGHRS and CDR2 YFSETQ. The junction had 6 bases not matched to a gene; V was cut back by 4 bases and J by 4 bases. This CDR3 spans 15 amino acids. CDR3 coding DNA: TGCGCCAGCAGCCGGTCGACAGGGGGCCCAGATACGCAGTATTTT. Its protein product is CASSRSTGGPDTQYF. Full variable domain (rest looked up from reference TRBV5-1 and TRBJ2-3): KAGVTQTPRYLIKTRGQQVTLSCSPISGHRSVSWYQQTPGQGLQFLFEYFSETQRNKGNFPGRFSGRQFSNSRSEMNVSTLELGDSALYLCASSRSTGGPDTQYFGPGTRLTVL.

The V gene is TRBV6-5, the J gene TRBJ1-6; 7 bases fit TRBD1. Germline trimming cut 3 bases from V and 8 bases from J; bases unmatched to any gene: 4. CDR3 length equals 14 residues. CDR1 MNHEY and CDR2 SVGAGI come from the germline V gene. CDR3 coding DNA: TGTGCCAGCAGTTATACCACAGGGGATTCACCCCTCCACTTT. Residues: CASSYTTGDSPLHF.

V is TRBV19 and J is TRBJ2-2; D is unresolved. The length of the CDR3 is 14 residues. Germline assignment: CDR1 LNHDA and CDR2 SQIVND (reference sequence). The germline V and J ends were trimmed by 3 bases and 3 bases, with 8 bases remaining between them. The CDR3 reads CASSIYRDTGELFF. CDR3 sequence (DNA): TGTGCCAGTAGTATTTACCGAGACACCGGGGAGCTGTTTTTT. Full variable domain (rest looked up from reference TRBV19 and TRBJ2-2): DGGITQSPKYLFRKEGQNVTLSCEQNLNHDAMYWYRQDPGQGLRLIYYSQIVNDFQKGDIAEGYSVSREKKESFPLTVTSAQKNPTAFYLCASSIYRDTGELFFGEGSRLTVL.

The V gene is TRBV30, the J gene TRBJ1-6, with D possibly TRBD1 on 5 matching bases. The CDR3 length is 13 residues. V was cut by 5 bases and J by 6 bases, with 11 bases left in between. The germline gives CDR1 GTSNPN, CDR2 SVGIG (reference sequence). CDR3 bases: TGTGCCTGGGACCTTGGGGCTAATTCACCCCTCCACTTT. Its translation is CAWDLGANSPLHF.

The V and J genes are TRBV19 and TRBJ2-6, with a tentative D call TRBD2 (5 bases). The V gene's germline CDR1 is LNHDA and CDR2 SQIVND (reference sequence). Trimming stripped 5 bases from V and 2 bases from J, with 13 bases between. This CDR3 contains 16 residues. CDR3 bases: TGTGCCAGTAGTTCACTAGTAGGGACTGGGGCCAACGTCCTGACTTTC. Translating it yields CASSSLVGTGANVLTF.

This chain links TRBV19 with TRBJ2-1; 11 nucleotides match TRBD2. The CDR3 runs 14 residues. Looked up from germline, CDR1 is LNHDA and CDR2 is SQIVND (reference sequence). V lost 2 bases, J lost 7 bases, and 1 base stayed unmatched. The CDR3 here is CASSILAGGNEQFF. The CDR3 DNA reads TGTGCCAGTAGTATACTAGCGGGAGGAAATGAGCAGTTCTTC.

V and J are TRBV7-9 and TRBJ1-1; TRBD1 matches at 9 bases. V shed 1 base, J shed 3 bases, and the junction held 3 bases outside the gene matches. The CDR3 contains 15 residues. CDR1 SEHNR and CDR2 FQNEAQ come from the germline V gene (reference sequence). Here the CDR3 DNA reads TGTGCCAGCAGCTTAGGGCGGACAGGGGACACTGAAGCTTTCTTT. Amino acids: CASSLGRTGDTEAFF.

The J gene is TRBJ2-3, the V gene TRBV30; 9 bases map to TRBD1. V shed 8 bases, J shed 6 bases, and the junction held 12 bases outside the gene matches. The germline V gene encodes CDR1 GTSNPN and CDR2 SVGIG (reference sequence). This CDR3 is 14 amino acids long. CDR3 protein: CAGDRDNPGDTQYF. The CDR3 DNA reads TGTGCCGGGGACAGGGACAACCCTGGGGATACGCAGTATTTT.